The clone carrying this T cell receptor (beta chain) has a single count. This record comes from a study of blood T cell repertoires in COVID-19. Assay used: immunoSEQ multiplex PCR; TCRdb lists only in-frame clones, some missing. Found here are under 300,000 clones, approximately 91% of them singletons; the top ten hold 0.83%. CDR3 length: 16 amino acids. Per the germline V gene, CDR1 is SGDLS and CDR2 is YYNGEE. V was trimmed by 0 bases and J by 3 bases, leaving 14 bases between them. The receptor's source is a man aged 25 to 40 with COVID-19, enrolled during active disease. Sequencing used peripheral blood. The V call is TRBV9, the J call TRBJ2-3, with D maybe TRBD2 (6 bases). Here the CDR3 reads CASSVVGGGNTDTQYF. The CDR3 DNA reads as TGTGCCAGCAGCGTAGTTGGTGGGGGGAATACAGATACGCAGTATTTT.